The clone carrying this TCR beta chain was detected only a few times. Its antigen is currently unknown. Primers for the PCR totalled 60 Vbeta and 13 Jbeta. Sequenced by immunoSEQ multiplex PCR; TCRdb stores in-frame clones only, minus some. The table includes about 140,000 clones, 73% detected once. The sample originates from a study of cytomegalovirus exposure and HLA in healthy donors. General study results and limits: The authors judged a highly shared variant cluster likely a sequencing artifact.

The sequenced sample was PBMCs. This sequence was found in a woman aged 40-49 years in good health and CMV-seronegative.

The CDR3 DNA is TGTGCCAGCAGTCTTGACAGGGAGCCACCCTATGGCTACACCTTC. Its translation is CASSLDREPPYGYTF. The chain has TRBV7-8 and TRBJ1-2; TRBD1 aligns across 7 bases. From germline, CDR1 is SGHVS and CDR2 FQNEAQ. The V gene end was trimmed by 6 bases and the J gene end by 4 bases; junction bases not matched to a gene: 11. The CDR3 runs 15 residues.